This T cell receptor beta chain was documented in a study of blood T cell repertoires in COVID-19. Whole-study context: The samples span acute and convalescent COVID-19 from the United States, Italy and Spain. From T cells, B-cell-depleted T cells, or PBMCs came the material, which was cDNA or gDNA.

Per the original methods: Amplification of reference gene primers was used by the study to estimate nucleated cell counts. Clones were sequenced by immunoSEQ multiplex PCR, and TCRdb holds only the in-frame ones, with some missing. V and J calls and clone size come straight from that table; D and trimming were deduced from the DNA. The profile shows 100,000 to 150,000 clones, roughly 80% of them singletons. As to this clone: At the DNA level, this CDR3 is encoded by other sequences in the same sample as well.

The CDR3 runs to 12 residues. In germline, CDR1 is MDHEN, CDR2 SYDVKM. V was cut by 4 bases and J by 1 base, with 5 bases left in between. Seattle patients were enrolled while actively infected and followed longitudinally. The sample consisted of peripheral blood. This TCR was recovered from a man aged 80 or over with COVID-19, enrolled during active disease. The chain recombines TRBV28 with TRBJ2-7; D gene uncertain. The CDR3 region is CASSSGSYEQYF. CDR3 sequence (DNA): TGTGCCAGCAGTTCCGGGTCCTACGAGCAGTACTTC.